The 31 T cell receptor beta chains below were found in one sample sequenced in a study of somatic mutations in cytotoxic T cells in rheumatoid arthritis. Clones were sequenced by immunoSEQ multiplex PCR, and TCRdb holds only the in-frame ones, with some missing. The table records some 11,000 clones, just under 85% of them present only once. The source material was CD8+ T cells sorted from blood. The source of these receptors is a woman in her sixties or seventies with rheumatoid arthritis.

J is TRBJ2-1 and V is TRBV14; 11 positions match TRBD1. Germline CDR1 is SGHDN and CDR2 is FVKESK. There are 17 residues in the CDR3. V trimming: 0 bases; J trimming: 7 bases; junction bases outside the gene matches: 8. The chain's CDR3 is CASSQDQDRGRGNEQFF. The CDR3 DNA follows: TGTGCCAGCAGCCAAGATCAGGACAGGGGGCGAGGGAATGAGCAGTTCTTC.

This rearrangement joins TRBV28 to TRBJ1-1; D is perhaps TRBD1 (5 bases). Trimming took off 8 bases at V and 2 bases at J, with 15 bases between the two ends. This CDR3 comprises 14 residues. The germline V gene has CDR1 MDHEN and CDR2 SYDVKM. The CDR3 loop is CASEAQTVNTEAFF. The CDR3 coding sequence is TGTGCCAGCGAGGCCCAGACAGTTAACACTGAAGCTTTCTTT.

DNA of the CDR3: TGTGCCAGCAGTTACGGAGTGGCGGTAGGACAAGAGACCCAGTACTTC. Protein product: CASSYGVAVGQETQYF. The J gene is TRBJ2-5, the V gene TRBV6-5, with no clear D. CDR3 length equals 16 residues. V gave up 2 bases and J gave up 2 bases, with 15 bases separating them. Germline assignment: CDR1 MNHEY and CDR2 SVGAGI.

The chain is built from TRBV11-2 and TRBJ1-1; D call uncertain. This CDR3 has 16 residues. Trimming shortened V by 1 base and J by 1 base, and 13 bases separated the two germline ends. The germline gives CDR1 SGHAT, CDR2 FQNNGV. The CDR3 is CASSLGVSPGNTEAFF. CDR3 nucleotide sequence: TGTGCCAGCAGCTTAGGGGTCTCTCCAGGGAACACTGAAGCTTTCTTT.

J is TRBJ2-7 and V is TRBV27; 9 nucleotides align to TRBD1. Germline V gene data show CDR1 as MNHEY and CDR2 as SMNVEV (reference sequence). The V gene end was trimmed by 4 bases and the J gene end by 7 bases; junction bases not matched to a gene: 5. CDR3 length equals 13 residues. Here the CDR3 reads CASSYRGPGEQYF. In DNA form, the CDR3 reads TGTGCCAGCAGTTACAGGGGGCCGGGGGAGCAGTACTTC.

V and J are TRBV7-3 and TRBJ2-7; 9 nucleotides align to TRBD2. This CDR3 is built from 19 residues. V dropped 3 bases and J dropped 3; count of bases not matched to a gene: 18. Germline loops: CDR1 SGHTA, CDR2 FQGTGA. CDR3 bases: TGTGCCAGCAGCTTCCCGGGACTAGCCTGGACCTTCGGGGACTACGAGCAGTACTTC. Translating gives CASSFPGLAWTFGDYEQYF.

This clone was detected only once. The V call is TRBV4-3, the J call TRBJ2-1, with 9 bases identical to TRBD2. CDR3 size: 16 residues. Trimming removed 0 bases from V and 6 bases from J; junction bases left unmatched: 6. Per the germline V gene, CDR1 is LGHNA and CDR2 is YSLEER. The CDR3 loop reads CASSQDWTSVLNEQFF. DNA for the CDR3: TGCGCCAGCAGCCAAGATTGGACTAGCGTCCTCAATGAGCAGTTCTTC.

The V and J genes are TRBV27 and TRBJ1-5; D is uncertain. Trimming pared 4 bases from V and 6 bases from J, leaving 7 bases between. CDR1 MNHEY and CDR2 SMNVEV come from the germline V gene (reference sequence). The CDR3 has 12 residues. This CDR3 is CASSSRGQPQHF. The DNA for the CDR3 is TGTGCCAGCAGTTCCCGGGGTCAGCCCCAGCATTTT.

The sample holds one count of this clone. The V call is TRBV6-5, the J call TRBJ1-1; D is unresolved. The CDR3 sequence is 13 residues long. Germline V gives CDR1 MNHEY, CDR2 SVGAGI. V was shortened by 6 bases and J by 0 bases, with 8 bases between the two germline ends. Here the CDR3 reads CASREIMNTEAFF. In DNA, the CDR3 is TGTGCCAGCAGGGAGATAATGAACACTGAAGCTTTCTTT.

The chain joins TRBV27 to TRBJ2-1, with TRBD2 identical over 7 bases. The CDR3 covers 14 residues. Germline lookup yields CDR1 MNHEY and CDR2 SMNVEV (reference sequence). Trimming took 6 bases from V and 6 from J; bases not matched to a gene: 8. The CDR3 bases are TGTGCCAGCAGCGGCGGAGGGGAGGGCAATGAGCAGTTCTTC. Residues: CASSGGGEGNEQFF.

The V and J genes are TRBV6-1 and TRBJ2-7; TRBD2 aligns across 10 bases. J gave up 4 bases and V 3 bases, and 6 bases lay outside the gene matches. CDR3 length equals 15 residues. Per the germline V gene, CDR1 is MNHNS and CDR2 is SASEGT. The CDR3 spells CASSEFQREGYEQYF. In DNA, the CDR3 is TGTGCCAGCAGTGAGTTCCAGCGGGAGGGATACGAGCAGTACTTC.

This chain joins TRBV6-5 and TRBJ2-3; TRBD2 matches at 10 bases. The V gene end was trimmed by 4 bases and the J gene end by 6 bases; junction bases not matched to a gene: 7. Germline V gives CDR1 MNHEY, CDR2 SVGAGI. This CDR3 spans 15 amino acids. CDR3 bases: TGTGCCAGCAGTTCTAGCGGGAGCGGGGCGGATACGCAGTATTTT. Its protein product is CASSSSGSGADTQYF.

This clone was observed a handful of times. This rearrangement joins TRBV13 to TRBJ2-5; a weak D match, TRBD2 (6 bases). Germline V gene data show CDR1 as PRHDT and CDR2 as FYEKMQ (reference sequence). With 0 bases removed from V and 1 base from J, the gap between germline ends came to 15 bases. This CDR3 has 17 residues. The CDR3 protein is CASSLGTGTGAQETQYF. The CDR3 coding sequence is TGTGCCAGCAGCTTAGGGACCGGGACTGGCGCCCAAGAGACCCAGTACTTC.

This chain links TRBV28 with TRBJ1-2; 11 nucleotides align to TRBD1. V was clipped by 8 bases and J by 5 bases; unmatched bases: 1. Germline assignment: CDR1 MDHEN and CDR2 SYDVKM. This CDR3 has 12 amino acids. The CDR3 region is CASGDRGYGYTF. The CDR3 DNA follows: TGTGCCAGCGGGGACAGGGGGTATGGCTACACCTTC.

This chain joins TRBV4-3 and TRBJ2-7, with TRBD2 matching 8 bases. From germline, CDR1 is LGHNA and CDR2 YSLEER. The ends lost 4 bases at V and 1 base at J; junction bases unmatched: 6. The CDR3 runs 15 residues. Here the CDR3 DNA reads TGCGCCAGCAGCCCCGGGGCTAGCGGGTCCTACGAGCAGTACTTC. Amino acids: CASSPGASGSYEQYF.

Here the CDR3 reads CASSSDRVTDTQYF. The DNA of the CDR3 is TGTGCCAGCAGCTCCGACAGGGTCACAGATACGCAGTATTTT. The rearrangement joins TRBV9 to TRBJ2-3; 7 nucleotides line up with TRBD1. Germline CDR1 is SGDLS and CDR2 is YYNGEE. This CDR3 contains 14 residues. The trim removed 4 bases at V and 2 bases at J, leaving 4 bases unmatched.

A single count supports this clone. J is TRBJ1-2 and V is TRBV28; D call uncertain. There are 12 residues in the CDR3. V lost 5 bases to trimming and J lost 8 bases, with 12 bases between them. The germline V gene encodes CDR1 MDHEN and CDR2 SYDVKM. The CDR3 here is CASSDPGGGYTF. The CDR3, as DNA: TGTGCCAGCAGTGACCCGGGAGGCGGCTACACCTTC.

The chain uses TRBV9 and TRBJ2-3, with TRBD2 matching over 8 bases. The CDR3 totals 16 residues. Germline CDR1 SGDLS, CDR2 YYNGEE. After removal of 4 bases from V and 0 bases from J, the junction contained 7 bases not matched to a gene. The CDR3 is CASSPVAGGSTDTQYF. The CDR3 DNA is TGTGCCAGCAGCCCCGTGGCGGGGGGAAGCACAGATACGCAGTATTTT.

The chain couples TRBV4-3 to TRBJ2-2; 10 bases map to TRBD2. The length of the CDR3 is 18 residues. V dropped 0 bases and J dropped 4; count of bases not matched to a gene: 8. Germline V gene lookup returns CDR1 LGHNA and CDR2 YSLEER. CDR3: CASSQDFPSGSFTGELFF. In DNA, the CDR3 is TGCGCCAGCAGCCAAGATTTTCCTAGCGGGAGTTTCACCGGGGAGCTGTTTTTT.

The V call is TRBV27, the J call TRBJ1-1; no clear D. The CDR3 sequence is 15 residues long. CDR1 and CDR2 from the germline V gene are MNHEY and SMNVEV (reference sequence). Trimming took 0 bases from V and 4 from J, leaving 12 bases between them. This chain's CDR3 is CASSLSEAGITEAFF. The DNA of the CDR3 is TGTGCCAGCAGTTTATCAGAGGCGGGGATCACTGAAGCTTTCTTT.

This chain uses TRBV4-1 with TRBJ1-4; 7 positions agree with TRBD1. V gave up 4 bases and J gave up 4 bases; unmatched junction bases: 12. This CDR3 is 17 amino acids long. CDR1 is MGHRA, CDR2 YSYEKL, per germline. CDR3 DNA sequence: TGCGCCAGCAGCCTTTCCCCTACAGGGGCCAATAATGAAAAACTGTTTTTT. Its protein product is CASSLSPTGANNEKLFF.

This chain connects TRBV5-4 to TRBJ2-1; 8 bases are shared with TRBD1. CDR1 is SGHNT, CDR2 YYREEE, per germline (reference sequence). V lost 0 bases to trimming and J lost 9 bases; unmatched junction nucleotides: 8. The CDR3 has 15 amino acids. CDR3 nucleotides: TGTGCCAGCAGCTTGGCCGGGACAGGTTGGGGTGAGCAGTTCTTC. Its translation is CASSLAGTGWGEQFF.

The rearrangement uses TRBV5-6 and TRBJ1-2; a possible D gene is TRBD1 (6 bases). Deletions cut 0 bases from V and 4 bases from J, with 16 bases between. The CDR3 loop spans 16 amino acids. From germline, CDR1 is SGHDT and CDR2 YYEEEE. CDR3 sequence (DNA): TGTGCCAGCAGCTTGGTGTCTTCAGGGGAGTCCTATGGCTACACCTTC. Translated: CASSLVSSGESYGYTF.

The V call is TRBV7-9, the J call TRBJ2-1; TRBD2 aligns across 9 bases. V shed 5 bases and J 7 bases; nucleotides not matched to a gene: 9. The CDR3 has 15 amino acids. The germline V gene has CDR1 SEHNR and CDR2 FQNEAQ (reference sequence). The CDR3 nucleotides read TGTGCCAGCAGCCCTAGCGGGATATCAGTAAATGAGCAGTTCTTC. Translated: CASSPSGISVNEQFF. The whole variable domain, filled in from reference TRBV7-9 and TRBJ2-1, reads DTGVSQNPRHKITKRGQNVTFRCDPISEHNRLYWYRQTLGQGPEFLTYFQNEAQLEKSRLLSDRFSAERPKGSFSTLEIQRTEQGDSAMYLCASSPSGISVNEQFFGPGTRLTVL.

In this sample, this clone turned up once. The J gene is TRBJ2-1, the V gene TRBV7-6, with 9 bases identical to TRBD2. Trimming took 5 bases from V and 2 from J; bases not matched to a gene: 7. Germline lookup yields CDR1 SGHVS and CDR2 FNYEAQ. This CDR3 is built from 16 residues. This CDR3 is CASSLRSGSPYNEQFF. The CDR3 nucleotides read TGTGCCAGCAGCCTACGTAGCGGGAGTCCCTACAATGAGCAGTTCTTC.

V gene TRBV6-5 combines with J gene TRBJ2-1, with TRBD2 matching 13 bases. V was clipped by 6 bases and J by 7 bases; unmatched bases: 6. CDR3 size: 15 residues. Germline V gene sequence: CDR1 MNHEY, CDR2 SVGAGI. This CDR3 is CASRVGLAGSNEQFF. The CDR3 nucleotides read TGTGCCAGCAGGGTGGGACTAGCGGGATCTAATGAGCAGTTCTTC.

V gene TRBV6-1 combines with J gene TRBJ1-2; 8 positions agree with TRBD1. From germline, CDR1 is MNHNS and CDR2 SASEGT. The V and J ends lost 6 bases and 5 bases, in that order; junction bases with no gene match: 8. The CDR3 spans 14 residues. The CDR3 is CASSTGGQAYGYTF. The CDR3 DNA follows: TGTGCCAGCAGCACCGGGGGACAGGCTTATGGCTACACCTTC.

The rearrangement uses TRBV15 and TRBJ2-1, with D maybe TRBD2 (6 bases). V was trimmed by 1 base and J by 7 bases, leaving 11 bases between them. Germline V gives CDR1 LNHNV, CDR2 YYDKDF (reference sequence). This CDR3 contains 14 residues. CDR3 sequence: CATSRVPGRNEQFF. The DNA of the CDR3 is TGTGCCACCAGCAGAGTTCCAGGGAGGAATGAGCAGTTCTTC.

The chain combines TRBV21-1 with TRBJ2-3; the DNA was not compared with TRBD1, the D call given in the table. TRBV21-1 is recorded as a pseudogene. The CDR3 spans 20 residues. CDR3 sequence: CASSNRWDRERPLRTDTQYF. The CDR3, as DNA: TGTGCCAGCAGCAACCGATGGGACAGGGAGAGGCCCTTGCGCACAGATACGCAGTATTTT.

The CDR3 region has the DNA TGTGCCAGCAGCCAGGGAAGGGAGCAGTACTTC. This translates into CASSQGREQYF. The chain links TRBV11-2 to TRBJ2-7, with D possibly TRBD1 on 5 matching bases. Germline V lookup: CDR1 SGHAT, CDR2 FQNNGV. The CDR3 loop spans 11 amino acids. Trimming removed 5 bases from V and 7 bases from J, with 9 bases in between.

This clone showed up just once. The chain combines TRBV9 with TRBJ2-1, with D perhaps matching TRBD2 (6 bases). CDR3 length: 15 residues. Trimming took off 0 bases at V and 4 bases at J, with 11 bases between the two ends. CDR1 is SGDLS, CDR2 YYNGEE, per germline. CDR3 nucleotide sequence: TGTGCCAGCAGCGTAGAAGTTAGCGGATACAATGAGCAGTTCTTC. It yields the protein CASSVEVSGYNEQFF.